The rows below give T cell receptor beta chains drawn from one sample of a study of radiation and T cells in renal cell carcinoma. Measured with immunoSEQ multiplex PCR; TCRdb has only the in-frame clones, and not every one. The repertoire holds approximately 140,000 clones, with about 88% as singletons. The sequences come from blood, collected from a patient whose treatment included radiotherapy and nephrectomy. These receptors originate from a woman between 65 and 79 years old with renal cell carcinoma. Each CDR3 is given with its conserved first and last residue. Fields, in order: CDR3 protein, CDR3 DNA, CDR3 length, clone size, D gene, J gene, V gene. A D gene is named only where the DNA matches it firmly. The size of a clone is reported for some rows only, either as once, few or many, or as a class for expanded clones.

cdr3_aa: CASRPPGPHSNQPQHF
cdr3_nt: TGTGCCAGCAGACCACCGGGACCCCATAGCAATCAGCCCCAGCATTTT
cdr3_length: 16
clone_size: few
d_call: NA
j_call: TRBJ1-5
v_call: TRBV28

cdr3_aa: CASSLWEQGYEQFF
cdr3_nt: TGTGCCAGCAGCTTATGGGAGCAGGGCTATGAGCAGTTCTTC
cdr3_length: 14
clone_size: NA
d_call: NA
j_call: TRBJ2-1
v_call: TRBV7-9

cdr3_aa: CASSPTGGIDTEAFF
cdr3_nt: TGTGCCAGCAGCCCGACAGGGGGCATAGACACTGAAGCTTTCTTT
cdr3_length: 15
clone_size: NA
d_call: TRBD1
j_call: TRBJ1-1
v_call: TRBV5-4

cdr3_aa: CASSPPGLADNEQFF
cdr3_nt: TGTGCCAGTAGTCCTCCGGGACTAGCGGACAATGAGCAGTTCTTC
cdr3_length: 15
clone_size: NA
d_call: TRBD2
j_call: TRBJ2-1
v_call: TRBV19

cdr3_aa: CASSLEIRTGGAYGYTF
cdr3_nt: TGTGCCAGCAGCTTAGAGATCCGGACAGGGGGCGCCTATGGCTACACCTTC
cdr3_length: 17
clone_size: NA
d_call: TRBD1
j_call: TRBJ1-2
v_call: TRBV7-9

cdr3_aa: CAWSQGETQYF
cdr3_nt: TGTGCCTGGAGCCAGGGGGAGACCCAGTACTTC
cdr3_length: 11
clone_size: NA
d_call: NA
j_call: TRBJ2-5
v_call: TRBV30

cdr3_aa: CASGNRDTSNYGYTF
cdr3_nt: TGTGCCAGCGGAAACCGGGACACTTCTAACTATGGCTACACCTTC
cdr3_length: 15
clone_size: NA
d_call: NA
j_call: TRBJ1-2
v_call: TRBV6-5

cdr3_aa: CASSLPTGGDYGYTF
cdr3_nt: TGTGCCAGCAGTTTACCGACAGGAGGAGACTATGGCTACACCTTC
cdr3_length: 15
clone_size: NA
d_call: NA
j_call: TRBJ1-2
v_call: TRBV28

cdr3_aa: CASSEFLLSGGEQYF
cdr3_nt: TGTGCCAGCAGTGAATTCCTCCTATCCGGGGGAGAGCAGTACTTC
cdr3_length: 15
clone_size: NA
d_call: NA
j_call: TRBJ2-7
v_call: TRBV25-1

cdr3_aa: CASSSPRDRGLEAFF
cdr3_nt: TGTGCCAGCAGTTCCCCTCGGGACAGGGGGCTTGAAGCTTTCTTT
cdr3_length: 15
clone_size: NA
d_call: TRBD1
j_call: TRBJ1-1
v_call: TRBV7-2

cdr3_aa: CASSYRTVYTEAFF
cdr3_nt: TGTGCCAGCAGCTACAGGACAGTGTACACTGAAGCTTTCTTT
cdr3_length: 14
clone_size: NA
d_call: NA
j_call: TRBJ1-1
v_call: TRBV13

cdr3_aa: CASSPEQGRKKLFF
cdr3_nt: TGTGCCAGCAGCCCAGAACAGGGTCGGAAAAAACTGTTTTTT
cdr3_length: 14
clone_size: once
d_call: NA
j_call: TRBJ1-4
v_call: TRBV7-2

cdr3_aa: CASSVGPGGDNTEAFF
cdr3_nt: TGTGCCAGCAGCGTAGGGCCTGGGGGGGATAACACTGAAGCTTTCTTT
cdr3_length: 16
clone_size: NA
d_call: NA
j_call: TRBJ1-1
v_call: TRBV9

cdr3_aa: CASSPGGRADTQYF
cdr3_nt: TGTGCCAGCAGTCCGGGGGGGCGGGCAGATACGCAGTATTTT
cdr3_length: 14
clone_size: NA
d_call: TRBD2
j_call: TRBJ2-3
v_call: TRBV27

cdr3_aa: CAISESRYEQYF
cdr3_nt: TGTGCCATCAGTGAGTCGAGATACGAGCAGTACTTC
cdr3_length: 12
clone_size: NA
d_call: NA
j_call: TRBJ2-7
v_call: TRBV10-3

cdr3_aa: CASSLAHSSSYNEQFF
cdr3_nt: TGTGCCAGCAGCTTAGCCCACTCGAGCTCCTACAATGAGCAGTTCTTC
cdr3_length: 16
clone_size: NA
d_call: NA
j_call: TRBJ2-1
v_call: TRBV7-2

cdr3_aa: CASSGGRPNEKLFF
cdr3_nt: TGCGCCAGCAGCGGGGGACGGCCGAATGAAAAACTGTTTTTT
cdr3_length: 14
clone_size: NA
d_call: NA
j_call: TRBJ1-4
v_call: TRBV5-1

cdr3_aa: CASRQGLARPEDEQFF
cdr3_nt: TGTGCCAGCAGACAAGGACTAGCAAGACCGGAGGATGAGCAGTTCTTC
cdr3_length: 16
clone_size: NA
d_call: TRBD2
j_call: TRBJ2-1
v_call: TRBV11-2

cdr3_aa: CASSRGGQGDTQYF
cdr3_nt: TGTGCCAGCAGCCGTGGTGGGCAGGGAGATACGCAGTATTTT
cdr3_length: 14
clone_size: NA
d_call: NA
j_call: TRBJ2-3
v_call: TRBV7-2

cdr3_aa: CASSIRGTGGNEQFF
cdr3_nt: TGTGCCAGCAGCATCAGGGGGACAGGGGGCAATGAGCAGTTCTTC
cdr3_length: 15
clone_size: NA
d_call: TRBD1
j_call: TRBJ2-1
v_call: TRBV7-2

cdr3_aa: CASSLRRPYGYTF
cdr3_nt: TGTGCCAGCAGCTTACGCAGACCCTATGGCTACACCTTC
cdr3_length: 13
clone_size: once
d_call: NA
j_call: TRBJ1-2
v_call: TRBV7-2

cdr3_aa: CASSPGRAYEQYF
cdr3_nt: TGTGCCAGCAGCCCTGGACGGGCCTACGAGCAGTACTTC
cdr3_length: 13
clone_size: NA
d_call: NA
j_call: TRBJ2-7
v_call: TRBV4-2

cdr3_aa: CAWSLWATGYGYTF
cdr3_nt: TGTGCCTGGAGCCTTTGGGCCACGGGGTATGGCTACACCTTC
cdr3_length: 14
clone_size: NA
d_call: NA
j_call: TRBJ1-2
v_call: TRBV30

cdr3_aa: CASAGTAIYPDTQYF
cdr3_nt: TGCGCCAGCGCCGGGACAGCGATTTACCCAGATACGCAGTATTTT
cdr3_length: 15
clone_size: NA
d_call: TRBD1
j_call: TRBJ2-3
v_call: TRBV4-3

cdr3_aa: CACRLPGQGTGF
cdr3_nt: TGTGCCTGCCGCTTACCGGGACAGGGGACCGGATTT
cdr3_length: 12
clone_size: few
d_call: TRBD1
j_call: TRBJ1-1
v_call: TRBV30

cdr3_aa: CASSLAHPGVEYQPQHF
cdr3_nt: TGTGCCAGCAGCTTAGCGCACCCGGGGGTGGAATATCAGCCCCAGCATTTT
cdr3_length: 17
clone_size: NA
d_call: NA
j_call: TRBJ1-5
v_call: TRBV7-9

cdr3_aa: CASSVPRGDTNTEAFF
cdr3_nt: TGTGCCAGCAGCGTACCGAGGGGGGATACGAACACTGAAGCTTTCTTT
cdr3_length: 16
clone_size: NA
d_call: NA
j_call: TRBJ1-1
v_call: TRBV7-9

cdr3_aa: CASSTRDRANYGYTF
cdr3_nt: TGTGCCAGTAGTACTCGAGACAGAGCTAACTATGGCTACACCTTC
cdr3_length: 15
clone_size: NA
d_call: NA
j_call: TRBJ1-2
v_call: TRBV19

cdr3_aa: CASSQRTTQETQYF
cdr3_nt: TGTGCCAGCAGCCAACGGACAACCCAAGAGACCCAGTACTTC
cdr3_length: 14
clone_size: NA
d_call: NA
j_call: TRBJ2-5
v_call: TRBV14

cdr3_aa: CASSQGASGGTNTGELFF
cdr3_nt: TGCGCCAGCAGCCAAGGCGCTAGCGGGGGGACCAACACCGGGGAGCTGTTTTTT
cdr3_length: 18
clone_size: NA
d_call: TRBD2
j_call: TRBJ2-2
v_call: TRBV4-3

cdr3_aa: CASSPRTVYEQYF
cdr3_nt: TGTGCCAGCAGTCCACGGACGGTTTACGAGCAGTACTTC
cdr3_length: 13
clone_size: NA
d_call: NA
j_call: TRBJ2-7
v_call: TRBV6-6

cdr3_aa: CASSSFPTGANVLTF
cdr3_nt: TGTGCCAGCAGCTCCTTCCCCACTGGGGCCAACGTCCTGACTTTC
cdr3_length: 15
clone_size: NA
d_call: NA
j_call: TRBJ2-6
v_call: TRBV7-9

cdr3_aa: CASSWGQGGTEAFF
cdr3_nt: TGTGCCAGCAGCTGGGGACAGGGAGGGACTGAAGCTTTCTTT
cdr3_length: 14
clone_size: NA
d_call: TRBD1
j_call: TRBJ1-1
v_call: TRBV5-6

cdr3_aa: CASSLDPADRNEKLFF
cdr3_nt: TGTGCCAGCAGCTTAGATCCGGCAGACCGTAATGAAAAACTGTTTTTT
cdr3_length: 16
clone_size: once
d_call: NA
j_call: TRBJ1-4
v_call: TRBV11-3

cdr3_aa: CASSLGTGRGETQYF
cdr3_nt: TGTGCCAGCAGCCTGGGGACGGGGCGCGGAGAGACCCAGTACTTC
cdr3_length: 15
clone_size: NA
d_call: NA
j_call: TRBJ2-5
v_call: TRBV14

cdr3_aa: CATSRGGTGGYNEQFF
cdr3_nt: TGTGCCACCAGCAGAGGGGGGACAGGGGGCTACAATGAGCAGTTCTTC
cdr3_length: 16
clone_size: NA
d_call: TRBD1
j_call: TRBJ2-1
v_call: TRBV15

cdr3_aa: CASSLGDRGQPQHF
cdr3_nt: TGTGCCAGCAGCTTAGGGGACAGGGGACAGCCCCAGCATTTT
cdr3_length: 14
clone_size: NA
d_call: TRBD1
j_call: TRBJ1-5
v_call: TRBV7-9

cdr3_aa: CASSPLAGGTGELFF
cdr3_nt: TGTGCCAGCAGTCCACTAGCGGGGGGAACCGGGGAGCTGTTTTTT
cdr3_length: 15
clone_size: NA
d_call: TRBD2
j_call: TRBJ2-2
v_call: TRBV6-6

cdr3_aa: CASSPKSGNTEAFF
cdr3_nt: TGTGCCAGCTCACCGAAATCCGGCAACACTGAAGCTTTCTTT
cdr3_length: 14
clone_size: NA
d_call: NA
j_call: TRBJ1-1
v_call: TRBV18

cdr3_aa: CASSLGIGDPSAQYF
cdr3_nt: TGTGCCAGCAGCTTGGGGATCGGGGACCCCTCGGCGCAGTATTTT
cdr3_length: 15
clone_size: NA
d_call: NA
j_call: TRBJ2-3
v_call: TRBV5-6

cdr3_aa: CASSRTGNNSPLHF
cdr3_nt: TGTGCCAGCAGTCGGACAGGAAATAATTCACCCCTCCACTTT
cdr3_length: 14
clone_size: NA
d_call: TRBD1
j_call: TRBJ1-6
v_call: TRBV27

cdr3_aa: CASSLATGTGGNQPQHF
cdr3_nt: TGTGCCAGCAGCTTAGCGACCGGGACAGGGGGCAATCAGCCCCAGCATTTT
cdr3_length: 17
clone_size: NA
d_call: TRBD1
j_call: TRBJ1-5
v_call: TRBV7-9

cdr3_aa: CASSVGPVTGNTIYF
cdr3_nt: TGTGCCAGCAGCGTAGGCCCGGTTACTGGAAACACCATATATTTT
cdr3_length: 15
clone_size: NA
d_call: NA
j_call: TRBJ1-3
v_call: TRBV9

cdr3_aa: CASFSRTGNSPLHF
cdr3_nt: TGTGCCAGTTTCTCTCGGACGGGTAATTCACCCCTCCACTTT
cdr3_length: 14
clone_size: NA
d_call: NA
j_call: TRBJ1-6
v_call: TRBV28

cdr3_aa: CASSQDYREQYF
cdr3_nt: TGTGCCAGCAGCCAAGATTATAGAGAGCAGTACTTC
cdr3_length: 12
clone_size: NA
d_call: NA
j_call: TRBJ2-7
v_call: TRBV14

cdr3_aa: CAWSSNRAEGGYTF
cdr3_nt: TGTGCCTGGAGCTCGAACCGGGCCGAGGGGGGCTACACCTTC
cdr3_length: 14
clone_size: NA
d_call: NA
j_call: TRBJ1-2
v_call: TRBV30

cdr3_aa: CASSFLQATEQYF
cdr3_nt: TGTGCCAGCAGCTTTTTACAGGCGACCGAGCAGTACTTC
cdr3_length: 13
clone_size: once
d_call: NA
j_call: TRBJ2-7
v_call: TRBV7-3

cdr3_aa: CASSLDRGPLHF
cdr3_nt: TGTGCCAGCAGTTTAGACCGGGGCCCCCTCCACTTT
cdr3_length: 12
clone_size: NA
d_call: NA
j_call: TRBJ1-6
v_call: TRBV27

cdr3_aa: CASSEVRVGNSPLHF
cdr3_nt: TGTGCCAGCAGTGAGGTTAGGGTGGGAAATTCACCCCTCCACTTT
cdr3_length: 15
clone_size: few
d_call: NA
j_call: TRBJ1-6
v_call: TRBV6-1

cdr3_aa: CASSPPGQGGEQYF
cdr3_nt: TGTGCCAGCTCACCACCGGGACAGGGGGGCGAGCAGTACTTC
cdr3_length: 14
clone_size: NA
d_call: TRBD1
j_call: TRBJ2-7
v_call: TRBV18

cdr3_aa: CASSPSEGGLDSPLHF
cdr3_nt: TGTGCCAGCAGCCCCTCCGAGGGGGGATTGGATTCACCCCTCCACTTT
cdr3_length: 16
clone_size: NA
d_call: NA
j_call: TRBJ1-6
v_call: TRBV11-3

cdr3_aa: CASSYLSGANVLTF
cdr3_nt: TGTGCCAGCAGTTACCTATCTGGGGCCAACGTCCTGACTTTC
cdr3_length: 14
clone_size: NA
d_call: NA
j_call: TRBJ2-6
v_call: TRBV27

cdr3_aa: CASSSTFQDRPDQPQHF
cdr3_nt: TGTGCCAGCTCATCCACCTTCCAAGACAGGCCGGATCAGCCCCAGCATTTT
cdr3_length: 17
clone_size: NA
d_call: NA
j_call: TRBJ1-5
v_call: TRBV18

cdr3_aa: CASTSGLLRGYTF
cdr3_nt: TGTGCCAGCACCTCGGGTCTCTTGCGGGGCTACACCTTC
cdr3_length: 13
clone_size: NA
d_call: NA
j_call: TRBJ1-2
v_call: TRBV28

cdr3_aa: CASSLVSGAYEQYF
cdr3_nt: TGTGCCAGCAGCTTGGTTAGCGGGGCCTACGAGCAGTACTTC
cdr3_length: 14
clone_size: NA
d_call: TRBD2
j_call: TRBJ2-7
v_call: TRBV5-4

cdr3_aa: CASSPMGDEQYF
cdr3_nt: TGTGCCAGCTCACCAATGGGAGACGAGCAGTACTTC
cdr3_length: 12
clone_size: NA
d_call: NA
j_call: TRBJ2-7
v_call: TRBV18

cdr3_aa: CASSQERARSGSPLHF
cdr3_nt: TGCGCCAGCAGCCAAGAGCGGGCCAGGAGTGGCTCACCCCTCCACTTT
cdr3_length: 16
clone_size: once
d_call: NA
j_call: TRBJ1-6
v_call: TRBV4-1